A single sample gave rise to the 4 T cell receptor beta chains below, sequenced in a study of blood T cell repertoires in COVID-19. Using immunoSEQ multiplex PCR, the repertoire was profiled, and TCRdb retains in-frame clones only, with some absent. The sample has some 49,000 clones, 85% to 95% seen once. Input material: peripheral blood. The receptors here all came from a man aged 55 to 69 with COVID-19, enrolled during active disease.

The rearrangement joins TRBV6-5 to TRBJ2-7; D perhaps matches TRBD1 (5 bases). CDR3 length equals 13 residues. Trimming pared 2 bases from V and 2 bases from J, leaving 7 bases between. The germline gives CDR1 MNHEY, CDR2 SVGAGI. The CDR3 here is CASSYGAAYEQYF. The CDR3 coding sequence is TGTGCCAGCAGTTACGGGGCAGCCTACGAGCAGTACTTC.

The genes are TRBV19 and TRBJ1-1; TRBD1 matches 10 bases. Germline V CDR1 and CDR2: LNHDA, SQIVND (reference sequence). Trimming removed 5 bases from V and 3 bases from J; junction bases left unmatched: 9. This CDR3 contains 16 residues. CDR3 DNA: TGTGCCAGTAGTTCCCCGACAGGGGGCGTCGACACTGAAGCTTTCTTT. It codes for CASSSPTGGVDTEAFF.

The V call is TRBV3-1 (or the pseudogene TRBV3-2), the J call TRBJ1-2; 10 bases are a match to TRBD1. CDR3 length: 14 residues. J gave up 4 bases and V 4 bases, and 3 bases lay outside the gene matches. CDR1 and CDR2 from the germline V gene are LGHDT and YNNKEL (reference sequence). The CDR3 bases are TGTGCCAGCAGCCGGACAGGGGGGGTCTATGGCTACACCTTC. This encodes CASSRTGGVYGYTF.

The chain carries TRBV7-2 and TRBJ1-5; perhaps TRBD1 as D (6 bases). This CDR3 spans 13 amino acids. The V end lost 2 bases, the J end lost 4 bases, and 6 bases lay between the germline ends. Germline lookup yields CDR1 SGHTA and CDR2 FQGNSA. CDR3: CASSLQGNQPQHF. In nucleotides, the CDR3 is TGTGCCAGCAGCTTACAGGGGAATCAGCCCCAGCATTTT.